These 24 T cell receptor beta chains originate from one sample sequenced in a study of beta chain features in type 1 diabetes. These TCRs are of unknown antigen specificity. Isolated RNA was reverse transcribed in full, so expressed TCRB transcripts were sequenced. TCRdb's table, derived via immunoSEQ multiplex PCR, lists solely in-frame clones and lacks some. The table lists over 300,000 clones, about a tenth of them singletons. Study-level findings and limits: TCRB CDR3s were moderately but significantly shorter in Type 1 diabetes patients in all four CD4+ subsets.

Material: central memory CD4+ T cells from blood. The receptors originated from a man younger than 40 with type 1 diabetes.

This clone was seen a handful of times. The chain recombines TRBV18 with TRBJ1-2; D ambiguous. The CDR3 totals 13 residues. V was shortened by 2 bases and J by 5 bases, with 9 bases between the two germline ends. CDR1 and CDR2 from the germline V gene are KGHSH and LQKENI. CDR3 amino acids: CASSPTELYGYTF. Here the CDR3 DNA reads TGTGCCAGCTCACCAACGGAACTGTATGGCTACACCTTC.

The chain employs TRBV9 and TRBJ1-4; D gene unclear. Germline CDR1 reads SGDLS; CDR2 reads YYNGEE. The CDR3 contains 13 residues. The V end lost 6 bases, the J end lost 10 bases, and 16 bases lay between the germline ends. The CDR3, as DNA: TGTGCCAGCATCGTTTGGATCGAGGGAAAACTGTTTTTT. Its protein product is CASIVWIEGKLFF.

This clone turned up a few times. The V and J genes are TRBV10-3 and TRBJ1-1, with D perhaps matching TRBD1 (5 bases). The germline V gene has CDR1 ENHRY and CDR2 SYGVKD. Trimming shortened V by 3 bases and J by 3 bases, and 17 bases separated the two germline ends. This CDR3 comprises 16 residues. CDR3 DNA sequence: TGTGCCATCAGTGAAGGCACATATTGGGGGGACACTGAAGCTTTCTTT. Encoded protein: CAISEGTYWGDTEAFF.

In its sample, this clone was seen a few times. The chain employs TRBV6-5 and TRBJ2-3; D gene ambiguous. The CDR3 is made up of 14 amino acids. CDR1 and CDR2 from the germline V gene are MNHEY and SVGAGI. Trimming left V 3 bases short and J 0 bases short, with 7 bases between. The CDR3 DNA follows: TGTGCCAGCAGTTATGGGCCGAGCACAGATACGCAGTATTTT. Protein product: CASSYGPSTDTQYF.

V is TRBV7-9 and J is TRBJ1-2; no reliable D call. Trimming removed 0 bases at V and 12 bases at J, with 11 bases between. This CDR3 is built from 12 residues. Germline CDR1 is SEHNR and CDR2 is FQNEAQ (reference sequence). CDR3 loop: CASSLAARWNTF. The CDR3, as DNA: TGTGCCAGCAGCTTAGCCGCAAGGTGGAACACCTTC.

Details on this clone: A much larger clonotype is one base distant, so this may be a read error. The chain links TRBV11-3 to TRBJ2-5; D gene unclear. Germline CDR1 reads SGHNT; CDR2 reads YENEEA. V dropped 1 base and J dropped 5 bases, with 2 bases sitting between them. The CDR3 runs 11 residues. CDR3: CASSLGETQYF. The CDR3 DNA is TGTGCCAGCAGCTTAGGGGAGACCCAGTACTTC.

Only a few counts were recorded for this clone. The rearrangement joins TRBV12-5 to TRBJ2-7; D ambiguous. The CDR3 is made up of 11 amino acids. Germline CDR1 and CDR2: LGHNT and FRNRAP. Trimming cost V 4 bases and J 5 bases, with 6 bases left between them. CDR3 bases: TGTGCTAGTGGTTACACAGACGAGCAGTACTTC. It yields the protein CASGYTDEQYF. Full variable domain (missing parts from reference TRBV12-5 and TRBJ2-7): DARVTQTPRHKVTEMGQEVTMRCQPILGHNTVFWYRQTMMQGLELLAYFRNRAPLDDSGMPKDRFSAEMPDATLATLKIQPSEPRDSAVYFCASGYTDEQYFGPGTRLTVT.

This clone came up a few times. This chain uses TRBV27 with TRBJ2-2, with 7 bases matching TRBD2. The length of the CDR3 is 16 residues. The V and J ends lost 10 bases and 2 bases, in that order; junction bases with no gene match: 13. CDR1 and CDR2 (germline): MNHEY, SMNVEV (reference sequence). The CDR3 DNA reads TGTGCCACGTGGAGGACGGGGGGAGAAAACACCGGGGAGCTGTTTTTT. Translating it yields CATWRTGGENTGELFF.

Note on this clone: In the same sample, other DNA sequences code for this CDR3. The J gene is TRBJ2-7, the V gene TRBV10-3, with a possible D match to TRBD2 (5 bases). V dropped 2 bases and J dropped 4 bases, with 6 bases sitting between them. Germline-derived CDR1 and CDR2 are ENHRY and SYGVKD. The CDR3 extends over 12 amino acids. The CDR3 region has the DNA TGTGCCATCAGTGAGGCGGGTTACGAGCAGTACTTC. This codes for CAISEAGYEQYF.

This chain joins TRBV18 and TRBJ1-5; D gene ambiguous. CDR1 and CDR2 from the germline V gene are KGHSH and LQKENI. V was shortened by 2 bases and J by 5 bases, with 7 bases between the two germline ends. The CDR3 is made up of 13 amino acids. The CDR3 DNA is TGTGCCAGCTCACCAAACCGGGATCAGCCCCAGCATTTT. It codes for CASSPNRDQPQHF.

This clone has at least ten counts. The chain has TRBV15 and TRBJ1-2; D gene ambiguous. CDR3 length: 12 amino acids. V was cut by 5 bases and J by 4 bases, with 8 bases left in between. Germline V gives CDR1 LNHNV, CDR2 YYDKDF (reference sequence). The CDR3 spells CATSLTSYGYTF. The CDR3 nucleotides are TGTGCCACCAGCCTAACAAGCTATGGCTACACCTTC.

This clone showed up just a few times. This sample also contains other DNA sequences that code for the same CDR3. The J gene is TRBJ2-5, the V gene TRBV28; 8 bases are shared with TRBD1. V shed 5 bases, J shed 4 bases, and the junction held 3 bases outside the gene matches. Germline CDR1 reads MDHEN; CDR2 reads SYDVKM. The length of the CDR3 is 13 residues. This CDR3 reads CASSLQGGETQYF. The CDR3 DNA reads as TGTGCCAGCAGTCTACAGGGGGGAGAGACCCAGTACTTC.

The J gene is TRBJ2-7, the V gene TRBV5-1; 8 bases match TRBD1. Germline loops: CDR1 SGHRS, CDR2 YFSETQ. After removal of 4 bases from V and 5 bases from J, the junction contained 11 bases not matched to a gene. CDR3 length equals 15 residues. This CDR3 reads CASSAVPTGVHEQYF. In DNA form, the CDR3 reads TGCGCCAGCAGCGCCGTCCCGACAGGGGTACACGAGCAGTACTTC.

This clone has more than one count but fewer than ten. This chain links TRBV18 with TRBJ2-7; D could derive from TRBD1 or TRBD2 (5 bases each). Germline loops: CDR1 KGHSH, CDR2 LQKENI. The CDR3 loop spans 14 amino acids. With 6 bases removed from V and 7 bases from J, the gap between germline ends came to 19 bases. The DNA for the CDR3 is TGTGCCAGCTCCCCCGGGACCGGACCGCGGGAGCAGTACTTC. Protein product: CASSPGTGPREQYF.

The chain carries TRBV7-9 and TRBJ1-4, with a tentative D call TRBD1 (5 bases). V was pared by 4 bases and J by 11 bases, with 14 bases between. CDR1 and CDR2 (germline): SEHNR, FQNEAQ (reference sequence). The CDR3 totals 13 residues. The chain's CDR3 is CASSWDGNVKLFF. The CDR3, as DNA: TGTGCCAGCAGCTGGGACGGGAACGTTAAACTGTTTTTT.

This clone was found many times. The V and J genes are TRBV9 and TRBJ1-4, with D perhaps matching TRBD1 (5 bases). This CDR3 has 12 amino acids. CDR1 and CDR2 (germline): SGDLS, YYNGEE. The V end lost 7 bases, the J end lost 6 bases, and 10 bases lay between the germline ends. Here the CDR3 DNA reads TGTGCCAGCGCCGGGACGGATGAAAAACTGTTTTTT. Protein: CASAGTDEKLFF.

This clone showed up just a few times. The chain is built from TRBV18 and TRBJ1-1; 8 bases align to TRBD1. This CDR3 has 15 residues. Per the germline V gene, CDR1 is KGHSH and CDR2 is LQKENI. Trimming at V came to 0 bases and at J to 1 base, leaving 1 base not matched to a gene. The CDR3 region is CASSPPQGANTEAFF. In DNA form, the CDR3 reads TGTGCCAGCTCACCACCCCAGGGGGCGAACACTGAAGCTTTCTTT. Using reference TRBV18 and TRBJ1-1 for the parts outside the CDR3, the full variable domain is NAGVMQNPRHLVRRRGQEARLRCSPMKGHSHVYWYRQLPEEGLKFMVYLQKENIIDESGMPKERFSAEFPKEGPSILRIQQVVRGDSAAYFCASSPPQGANTEAFFGQGTRLTVV.

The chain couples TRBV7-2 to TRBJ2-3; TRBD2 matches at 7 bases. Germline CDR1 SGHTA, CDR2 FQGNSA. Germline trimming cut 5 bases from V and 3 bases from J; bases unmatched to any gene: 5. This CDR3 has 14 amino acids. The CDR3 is CASSRGVETDTQYF. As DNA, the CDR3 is TGTGCCAGCAGCCGGGGGGTGGAAACAGATACGCAGTATTTT.

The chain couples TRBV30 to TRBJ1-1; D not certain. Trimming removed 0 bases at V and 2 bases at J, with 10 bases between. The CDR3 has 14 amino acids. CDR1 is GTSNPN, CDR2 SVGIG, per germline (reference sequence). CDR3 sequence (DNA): TGTGCCTGGAGTGTGGGCGTACCCAACACTGAAGCTTTCTTT. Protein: CAWSVGVPNTEAFF.

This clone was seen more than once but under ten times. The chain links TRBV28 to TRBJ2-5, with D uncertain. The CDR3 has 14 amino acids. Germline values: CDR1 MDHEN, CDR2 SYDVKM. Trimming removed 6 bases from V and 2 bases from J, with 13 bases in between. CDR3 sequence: CASSRPNSQETQYF. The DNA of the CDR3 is TGTGCCAGCAGCCGCCCGAATAGTCAAGAGACCCAGTACTTC.

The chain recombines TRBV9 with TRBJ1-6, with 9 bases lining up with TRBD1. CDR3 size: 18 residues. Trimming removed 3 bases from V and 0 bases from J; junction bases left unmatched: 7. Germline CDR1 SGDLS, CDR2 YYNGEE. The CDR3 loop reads CASSAGQGRISYNSPLHF. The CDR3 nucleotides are TGTGCCAGCAGCGCCGGACAGGGGCGAATCTCCTATAATTCACCCCTCCACTTT.

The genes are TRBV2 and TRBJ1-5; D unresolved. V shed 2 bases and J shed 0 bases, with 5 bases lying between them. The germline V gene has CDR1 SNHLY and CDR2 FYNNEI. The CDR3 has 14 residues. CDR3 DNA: TGTGCCAGCAGTGAAAGGGATAGCAATCAGCCCCAGCATTTT. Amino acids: CASSERDSNQPQHF.

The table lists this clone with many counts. CDR3 bases: TGCGCCGGGGCGGGCGGACCCCCGAACATTCAGTACTTC. Translating it yields CAGAGGPPNIQYF. The rearrangement links TRBV4-3 to TRBJ2-4, with D perhaps TRBD1 or TRBD2 (5 bases each). CDR1 is LGHNA, CDR2 YSLEER, per germline. V lost 11 bases and J 7 bases, leaving 18 bases between the germline ends. This CDR3 contains 13 residues.

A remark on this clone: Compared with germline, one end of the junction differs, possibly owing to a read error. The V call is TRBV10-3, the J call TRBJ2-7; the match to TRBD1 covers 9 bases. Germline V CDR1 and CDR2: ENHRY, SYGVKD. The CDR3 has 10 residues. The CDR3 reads CAMDRDRAFF. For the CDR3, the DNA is TGTGCCATGGACCGGGACAGGGCTTTCTTC.